Listed below are T cell receptor beta chains from one sample, sequenced in a study of T cells in Graves' hyperthyroidism and ophthalmopathy. TCRdb re-analysed the multiplex PCR reads in MiXCR, keeping a single row per CDR3 protein. The table has some 690,000 distinct CDR3 sequences, around a sixth seen once. The sample consisted of blood. The receptors were sampled from a middle-aged man with Graves' hyperthyroidism. The CDR3 runs from the conserved cysteine through the conserved F or W. D genes are given only for firm matches. The size of a clone is reported for some rows only, either as once, few or many, or as a class for expanded clones.

clone_size: few; j_call: TRBJ2-3; d_call: -; v_call: TRBV30; cdr3_aa: CACSRDSTDTQYF; cdr3_nt: TGTGCCTGCTCTAGGGACAGCACAGATACGCAGTATTTT
clone_size: few; j_call: TRBJ2-1; d_call: -; v_call: TRBV3-2; cdr3_aa: CASSQVVVAGVVVEQFF; cdr3_nt: TGTGCCAGCAGCCAAGTAGTAGTAGCGGGAGTGGTGGTTGAGCAGTTCTTC
clone_size: -; j_call: TRBJ2-3; d_call: TRBD1; v_call: TRBV14; cdr3_aa: CASSQTGGSDTQYF; cdr3_nt: TGTGCCAGCAGCCAGACAGGGGGCTCAGATACGCAGTATTTT
clone_size: many; j_call: TRBJ1-1; d_call: -; v_call: TRBV4-1; cdr3_aa: CASSRYLDLNRANTEAFF; cdr3_nt: TGCGCCAGCAGCCGATATTTGGATTTAAACAGGGCGAACACTGAAGCTTTCTTT
clone_size: -; j_call: TRBJ1-2; d_call: -; v_call: TRBV4-3; cdr3_aa: CASSQDSVVGYGYTF; cdr3_nt: TGCGCCAGCAGCCAAGATAGTGTGGTTGGCTATGGCTACACCTTC
clone_size: -; j_call: TRBJ1-6; d_call: TRBD1; v_call: TRBV3-1; cdr3_aa: CASRETGVGNSPLHF; cdr3_nt: TGTGCCAGCAGGGAAACAGGGGTAGGGAATTCACCCCTCCACTTT
clone_size: many; j_call: TRBJ1-1; d_call: -; v_call: TRBV30; cdr3_aa: CAQTQTTRNTEAFF; cdr3_nt: TGTGCCCAGACACAGACGACAAGGAACACTGAAGCTTTCTTT
clone_size: many; j_call: TRBJ2-1; d_call: TRBD2; v_call: TRBV12-3/TRBV12-4; cdr3_aa: CASSSLSSGAVLNEQFF; cdr3_nt: TGTGCCAGCAGTTCTCTCTCTAGCGGGGCAGTATTAAATGAGCAGTTCTTC
clone_size: many; j_call: TRBJ2-1; d_call: -; v_call: TRBV27; cdr3_aa: CASSKYSGNSYNEQFF; cdr3_nt: TGTGCCAGCAGTAAGTATAGCGGCAACTCCTACAATGAGCAGTTCTTC
clone_size: -; j_call: TRBJ2-1; d_call: TRBD2; v_call: TRBV19; cdr3_aa: CASSIASGRHEQFF; cdr3_nt: TGTGCCAGTAGTATTGCTAGCGGGAGACATGAGCAGTTCTTC
clone_size: -; j_call: TRBJ1-5; d_call: -; v_call: TRBV19; cdr3_aa: CATMGGSSSNQPQHF; cdr3_nt: TGTGCCACCATGGGGGGGAGTTCTAGCAATCAGCCCCAGCATTTT
clone_size: many; j_call: TRBJ1-1; d_call: -; v_call: TRBV19; cdr3_aa: CASSIERGRGTAREAFF; cdr3_nt: TGTGCCAGTAGTATAGAGCGGGGGCGGGGGACGGCCCGCGAAGCTTTCTTT
clone_size: many; j_call: TRBJ2-7; d_call: TRBD1; v_call: TRBV28; cdr3_aa: CASSPAGTAYEQYF; cdr3_nt: TGTGCCAGCAGTCCAGCCGGGACAGCCTACGAGCAGTACTTC
clone_size: -; j_call: TRBJ2-6; d_call: -; v_call: TRBV10-3; cdr3_aa: CATSAVAGSSGANVLTF; cdr3_nt: TGTGCCACATCGGCTGTTGCCGGGAGCTCTGGGGCCAACGTCCTGACTTTC
clone_size: many; j_call: TRBJ2-5; d_call: TRBD2; v_call: TRBV20-1; cdr3_aa: CSGIAGVETQYF; cdr3_nt: TGCAGTGGAATAGCGGGAGTTGAGACCCAGTACTTC
clone_size: many; j_call: TRBJ2-1; d_call: -; v_call: TRBV2; cdr3_aa: CASRRGYNEQFF; cdr3_nt: TGTGCCAGCAGGCGAGGGTACAATGAGCAGTTCTTC
clone_size: -; j_call: TRBJ2-4; d_call: -; v_call: TRBV2; cdr3_aa: CASSLLKGVAKNIQYF; cdr3_nt: TGTGCCAGCAGTCTCCTTAAGGGCGTAGCCAAAAACATTCAGTACTTC
clone_size: -; j_call: TRBJ1-1; d_call: -; v_call: TRBV7-9; cdr3_aa: CASILGGGTEALF; cdr3_nt: TGTGCCAGCATCCTTGGGGGGGGGACTGAAGCTTTATTT
clone_size: few; j_call: TRBJ2-7; d_call: -; v_call: TRBV28; cdr3_aa: CASTRNQFIYEQYF; cdr3_nt: TGTGCCAGCACCCGAAATCAATTTATCTACGAGCAGTACTTC
clone_size: many; j_call: TRBJ2-5; d_call: TRBD2; v_call: TRBV7-2; cdr3_aa: CASRATSGRRETQYF; cdr3_nt: TGTGCCAGCAGGGCTACTAGCGGGAGGCGTGAGACCCAGTACTTC
clone_size: many; j_call: TRBJ2-5; d_call: -; v_call: TRBV7-8; cdr3_aa: CASSLARGGTGETQYF; cdr3_nt: TGTGCCAGCAGCTTAGCGCGGGGTGGTACCGGCGAGACCCAGTACTTC
clone_size: many; j_call: TRBJ1-2; d_call: TRBD1; v_call: TRBV7-2; cdr3_aa: CASSFLQGRNGYTF; cdr3_nt: TGTGCCAGCAGCTTCCTACAGGGGAGGAATGGCTACACCTTC
clone_size: many; j_call: TRBJ1-1; d_call: -; v_call: TRBV19; cdr3_aa: CASSISSGVNTEAFF; cdr3_nt: TGTGCCAGTAGTATTTCGTCGGGGGTGAACACTGAAGCTTTCTTT
clone_size: many; j_call: TRBJ1-2; d_call: -; v_call: TRBV6-1; cdr3_aa: CASSEAVVWWSNYGYTF; cdr3_nt: TGTGCCAGCAGTGAAGCCGTCGTTTGGTGGTCCAACTATGGCTACACCTTC
clone_size: few; j_call: TRBJ2-3; d_call: -; v_call: TRBV5-1; cdr3_aa: CASSLAETSRADTQYF; cdr3_nt: TGCGCCAGCAGCTTGGCGGAAACTAGTCGCGCAGATACGCAGTATTTT
clone_size: -; j_call: TRBJ2-3; d_call: TRBD2; v_call: TRBV12-3/TRBV12-4; cdr3_aa: CASSPSGRSHTQYF; cdr3_nt: TGTGCCAGCAGCCCCAGCGGGAGGAGCCATACGCAGTATTTT